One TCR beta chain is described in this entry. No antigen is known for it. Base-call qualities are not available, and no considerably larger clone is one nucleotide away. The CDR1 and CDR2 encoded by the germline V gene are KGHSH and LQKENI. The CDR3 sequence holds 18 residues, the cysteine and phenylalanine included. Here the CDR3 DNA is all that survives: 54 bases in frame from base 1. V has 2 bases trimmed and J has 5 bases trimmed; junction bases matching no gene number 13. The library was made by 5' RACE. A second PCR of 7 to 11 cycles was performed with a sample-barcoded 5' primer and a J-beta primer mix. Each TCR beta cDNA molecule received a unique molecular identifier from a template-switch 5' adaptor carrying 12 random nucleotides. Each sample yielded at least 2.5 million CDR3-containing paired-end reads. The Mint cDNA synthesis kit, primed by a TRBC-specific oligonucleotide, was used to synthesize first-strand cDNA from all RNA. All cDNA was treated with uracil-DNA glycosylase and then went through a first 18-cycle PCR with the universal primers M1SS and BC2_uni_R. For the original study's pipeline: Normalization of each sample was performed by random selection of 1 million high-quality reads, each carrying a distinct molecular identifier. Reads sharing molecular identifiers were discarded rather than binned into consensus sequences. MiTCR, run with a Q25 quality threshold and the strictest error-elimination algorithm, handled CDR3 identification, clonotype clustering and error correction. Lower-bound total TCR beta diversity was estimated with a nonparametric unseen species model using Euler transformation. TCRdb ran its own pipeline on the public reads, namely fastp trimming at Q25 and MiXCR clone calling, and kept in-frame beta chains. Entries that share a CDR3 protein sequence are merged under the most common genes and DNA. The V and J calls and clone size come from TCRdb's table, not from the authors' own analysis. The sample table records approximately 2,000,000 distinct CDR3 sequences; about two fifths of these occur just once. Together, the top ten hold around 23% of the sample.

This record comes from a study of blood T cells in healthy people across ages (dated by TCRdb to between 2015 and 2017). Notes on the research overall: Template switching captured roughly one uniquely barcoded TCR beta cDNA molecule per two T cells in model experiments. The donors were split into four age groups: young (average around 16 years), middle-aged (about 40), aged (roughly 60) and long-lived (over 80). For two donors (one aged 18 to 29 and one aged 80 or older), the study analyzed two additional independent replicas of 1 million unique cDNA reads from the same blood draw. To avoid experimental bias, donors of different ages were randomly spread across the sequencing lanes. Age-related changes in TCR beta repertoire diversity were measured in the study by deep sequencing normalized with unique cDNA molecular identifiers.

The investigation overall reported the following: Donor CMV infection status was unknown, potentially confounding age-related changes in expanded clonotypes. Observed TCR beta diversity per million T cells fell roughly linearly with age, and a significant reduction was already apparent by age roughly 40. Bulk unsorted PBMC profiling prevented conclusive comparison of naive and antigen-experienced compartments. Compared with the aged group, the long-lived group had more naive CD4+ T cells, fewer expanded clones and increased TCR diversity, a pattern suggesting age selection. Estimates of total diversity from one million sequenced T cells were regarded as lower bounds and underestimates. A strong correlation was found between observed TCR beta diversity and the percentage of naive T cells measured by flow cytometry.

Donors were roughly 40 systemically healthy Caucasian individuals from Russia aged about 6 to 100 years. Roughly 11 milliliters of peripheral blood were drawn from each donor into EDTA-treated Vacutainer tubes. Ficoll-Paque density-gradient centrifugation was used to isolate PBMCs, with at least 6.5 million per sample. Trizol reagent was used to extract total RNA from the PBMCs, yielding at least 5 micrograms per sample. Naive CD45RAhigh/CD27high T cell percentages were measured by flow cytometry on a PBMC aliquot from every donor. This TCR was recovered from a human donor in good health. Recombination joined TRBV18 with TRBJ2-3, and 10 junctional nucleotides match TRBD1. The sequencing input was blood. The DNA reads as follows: TGTGCCAGCTCACCATCCTCGGAAGCGACAGGGGGCAAAGATACGCAGTATTTT. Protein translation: CASSPSSEATGGKDTQYF.